The clone carrying this T cell receptor (beta chain) was seen more than once but under ten times. The record originates from a study of molecular identifiers for immune sequencing clone quantification. TCRdb independently ran MiXCR on the PCR reads; one entry per CDR3 protein. This table has about 320,000 distinct CDR3 sequences, around a fifth appearing once. This CDR3 is 16 amino acids long. The chain employs TRBV3-2 and TRBJ1-5; TRBD1 was called by the table and not checked on the DNA. TRBV3-2 is flagged as a pseudogene. The TCR was taken from a human donor in good health. Some libraries in this study had Jurkat cell RNA spiked in. Specimen: naive CD8+ T cells from blood, with Jurkat cell RNA spiked in. The sample's subset: FACS-sorted CD8+CD4-CCR7+CD45RA+ naive T cells. CDR3 sequence reads: CASSPPGPQRDQPQHF. In DNA, the CDR3 is TGTGCCAGCAGCCCGCCGGGACCTCAAAGGGATCAGCCCCAGCATTTT.